This TCR beta chain was profiled in a study of blood T cells in healthy people across ages. Sample-barcoded 5' priming and a J-beta primer mix drove a second PCR of 7 to 11 cycles. Through a template-switch adaptor with 12 random nucleotides, each cDNA molecule received a tag. TCRdb re-analysed the 5' RACE reads in MiXCR, keeping a single row per CDR3 protein. The table lists around 1,600,000 distinct CDR3 sequences, less than 45% of them singletons. Each sample used at least 6 million PBMCs. Total RNA, at least 5.5 micrograms per sample, came from PBMCs. V gave up 4 bases and J gave up 2 bases, with 6 bases separating them. Germline lookup yields CDR1 SQVTM and CDR2 ANQGSEA. The CDR3 runs 12 residues. This clonotype was recorded once.

Sequences were obtained from blood. The clonotype comes from a woman aged 18-29 years in good health. The rearrangement joins TRBV29-1 to TRBJ1-5; D not resolved. Here the CDR3 DNA reads TGCAGCGTTGTCGCGGGCAATCAGCCCCAGCATTTT. It encodes CSVVAGNQPQHF.